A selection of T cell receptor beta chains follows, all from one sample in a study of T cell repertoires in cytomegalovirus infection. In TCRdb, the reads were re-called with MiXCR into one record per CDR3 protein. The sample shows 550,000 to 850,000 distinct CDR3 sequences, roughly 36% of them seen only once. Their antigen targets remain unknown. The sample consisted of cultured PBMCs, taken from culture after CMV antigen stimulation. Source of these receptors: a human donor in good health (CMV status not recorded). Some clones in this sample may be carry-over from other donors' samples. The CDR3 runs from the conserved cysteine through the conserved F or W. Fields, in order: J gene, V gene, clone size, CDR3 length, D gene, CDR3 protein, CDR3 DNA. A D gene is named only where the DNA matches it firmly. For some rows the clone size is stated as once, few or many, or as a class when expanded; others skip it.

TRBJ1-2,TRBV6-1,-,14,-,CASRPAFSGYGYTF,TGTGCCAGCAGGCCGGCTTTCTCCGGCTATGGCTACACCTTC
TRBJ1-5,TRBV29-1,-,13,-,CSYAYSSNQPQHF,TGCAGCTACGCATACAGTAGCAATCAGCCCCAGCATTTT
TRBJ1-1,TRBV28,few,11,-,CASSLQFEAFF,TGTGCCAGCAGTCTCCAATTTGAAGCTTTCTTT
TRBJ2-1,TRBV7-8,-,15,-,CASSLRRGPLNEQFF,TGTGCCAGCAGCTTAAGACGGGGGCCCCTGAATGAGCAGTTCTTC
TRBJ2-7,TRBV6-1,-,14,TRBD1,CASRRQGLFYEQYF,TGTGCCAGCCGTAGACAGGGGCTCTTCTACGAGCAGTACTTC
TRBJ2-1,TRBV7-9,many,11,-,CASSLSNEQFF,TGTGCCAGCAGCTTAAGCAATGAGCAGTTCTTC
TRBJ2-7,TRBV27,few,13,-,CASSFSFENEQYF,TGTGCCAGCAGTTTTAGTTTCGAGAACGAGCAGTACTTC
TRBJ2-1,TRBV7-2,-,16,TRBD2,CASSPRQRLASNEQFF,TGTGCCAGCAGCCCGAGACAGAGACTAGCGAGCAATGAGCAGTTCTTC
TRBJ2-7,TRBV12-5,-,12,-,CASGFSDYEQYF,TGTGCTAGTGGTTTTAGTGACTACGAGCAGTACTTC
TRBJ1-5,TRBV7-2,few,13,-,CASSLNRMGPQHF,TGTGCCAGCAGCTTAAATCGGATGGGGCCCCAGCATTTT
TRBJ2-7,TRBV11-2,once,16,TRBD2,CASSSWQRGGVYEQYF,TGTGCCAGCAGCTCATGGCAGCGGGGGGGCGTATACGAGCAGTACTTC
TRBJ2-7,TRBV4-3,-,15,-,CASSQKQGLLIKQYF,TGCGCCAGCAGCCAGAAACAGGGTTTGCTTATAAAGCAGTACTTC
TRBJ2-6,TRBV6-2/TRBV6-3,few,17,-,CASARSVSGSGANVLTF,TGTGCCAGCGCTCGGTCGGTTTCGGGCTCTGGGGCCAACGTCCTGACTTTC
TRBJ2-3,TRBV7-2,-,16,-,CASSSIALTRQNTQYF,TGTGCCAGCAGCTCCATAGCGCTTACGAGACAAAATACGCAGTATTTT
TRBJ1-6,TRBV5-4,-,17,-,CASSFGSGGSYNSPLHF,TGTGCCAGCAGCTTTGGCAGCGGGGGCTCCTATAATTCACCCCTCCACTTT
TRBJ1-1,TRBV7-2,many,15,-,CASSWDLRWNTEAFF,TGTGCCAGCAGCTGGGATTTGAGATGGAACACTGAAGCTTTCTTT
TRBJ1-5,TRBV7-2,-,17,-,CASTLGGGGGQGQPQHF,TGTGCCAGCACCCTAGGGGGGGGGGGAGGGCAGGGTCAGCCCCAGCATTTT
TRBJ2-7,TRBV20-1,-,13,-,CSARGHNSYEQYF,TGCAGTGCTAGAGGCCACAACTCCTACGAGCAGTACTTC
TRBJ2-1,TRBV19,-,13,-,CASAITRYNEQFF,TGTGCCAGTGCTATTACCCGCTACAATGAGCAGTTCTTC
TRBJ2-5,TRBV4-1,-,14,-,CASSQPRGGETQYF,TGCGCCAGCAGCCAGCCGCGGGGAGGTGAGACCCAGTACTTC
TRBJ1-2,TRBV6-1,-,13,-,CASRPGRDYGYTF,TGTGCCAGCAGACCCGGACGGGACTATGGCTACACCTTC
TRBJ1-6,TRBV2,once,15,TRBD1,CATIGDSSYNSPLHF,TGTGCCACGATCGGGGACAGCTCCTATAATTCACCCCTCCACTTT
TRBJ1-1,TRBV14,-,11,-,CASSQGYEAFF,TGTGCCAGCAGCCAAGGTTATGAAGCTTTCTTT
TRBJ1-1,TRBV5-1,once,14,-,CASSLDNRGTEAFF,TGCGCCAGCAGCTTGGACAACCGGGGCACTGAAGCTTTCTTT
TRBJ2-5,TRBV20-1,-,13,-,CSARVPSGETQYF,TGCAGTGCTAGAGTTCCCAGCGGGGAGACCCAGTACTTC